These T cell receptor beta chains were read from a single sample in a study of low-dose radiotherapy and immunotherapy resistance in tumors. TCRdb fed the reads into MiXCR, producing one record per CDR3 protein. The sample yields over 55,000 distinct CDR3 sequences, more than 25% seen once. Material: PBMCs, obtained before treatment. These receptors all stem from a female donor with ovarian cancer. The CDR3 runs from the conserved cysteine through the conserved F or W. Each record gives: D gene, clone size, V gene, J gene, CDR3 protein, CDR3 DNA. A D gene is named only where the DNA matches it firmly. Clone size is given for some rows only: seen once, a few or many times, or a class if the clone is expanded.

d_call: NA; clone_size: many; v_call: TRBV4-3; j_call: TRBJ2-1; cdr3_aa: CASSQEYEQFF; cdr3_nt: TGCGCCAGCAGCCAAGAGTATGAGCAGTTCTTC
d_call: NA; clone_size: many; v_call: TRBV5-4; j_call: TRBJ2-7; cdr3_aa: CASSLDPQGVYEQYF; cdr3_nt: TGTGCCAGCAGCTTGGACCCTCAGGGAGTCTACGAGCAGTACTTC
d_call: NA; clone_size: many; v_call: TRBV5-6; j_call: TRBJ2-1; cdr3_aa: CASSLVQGRNEQFF; cdr3_nt: TGTGCCAGCAGCTTGGTTCAGGGAAGGAATGAGCAGTTCTTC
d_call: TRBD2; clone_size: few; v_call: TRBV30; j_call: TRBJ2-7; cdr3_aa: CAWSGLAGGRRYEQYF; cdr3_nt: TGTGCCTGGAGCGGGCTAGCGGGCGGGCGGCGCTACGAGCAGTACTTC
d_call: NA; clone_size: few; v_call: TRBV7-8; j_call: TRBJ2-1; cdr3_aa: CASSPRTEPRTYNEQFF; cdr3_nt: TGTGCCAGCAGCCCGAGGACAGAGCCCCGAACTTACAATGAGCAGTTCTTC
d_call: TRBD1; clone_size: many; v_call: TRBV11-2; j_call: TRBJ1-1; cdr3_aa: CASSQNRGTTEAFF; cdr3_nt: TGTGCCAGCAGCCAGAACAGGGGCACCACTGAAGCTTTCTTT
d_call: NA; clone_size: few; v_call: TRBV19; j_call: TRBJ1-2; cdr3_aa: CASSISVSYGYTF; cdr3_nt: TGTGCCAGTAGTATTAGTGTGTCCTATGGCTACACCTTC
d_call: TRBD2; clone_size: many; v_call: TRBV24-1; j_call: TRBJ2-5; cdr3_aa: CATGLAGDETQYF; cdr3_nt: TGTGCCACCGGACTAGCGGGAGATGAGACCCAGTACTTC
d_call: NA; clone_size: NA; v_call: TRBV9; j_call: TRBJ1-6; cdr3_aa: CASSVVAGGYSPLHF; cdr3_nt: TGTGCCAGCAGCGTAGTAGCAGGAGGGTATTCACCCCTCCACTTT
d_call: TRBD2; clone_size: many; v_call: TRBV3-1; j_call: TRBJ2-5; cdr3_aa: CASSQDSGGMGETQYF; cdr3_nt: TGTGCCAGCAGCCAAGATTCGGGGGGTATGGGAGAGACCCAGTACTTC
d_call: TRBD1; clone_size: many; v_call: TRBV6-8; j_call: TRBJ1-2; cdr3_aa: CASSQTGGAGYGYTF; cdr3_nt: TGTGCCAGCAGCCAAACAGGGGGCGCCGGCTATGGCTACACCTTC
d_call: NA; clone_size: many; v_call: TRBV28; j_call: TRBJ1-2; cdr3_aa: CASTEQGQTNYGYTF; cdr3_nt: TGTGCCAGCACAGAACAGGGCCAAACTAACTATGGCTACACCTTC
d_call: NA; clone_size: NA; v_call: TRBV7-2; j_call: TRBJ1-3; cdr3_aa: CASSLGPGSSGNTIYF; cdr3_nt: TGTGCCAGCAGCTTAGGCCCGGGGAGCTCTGGAAACACCATATATTTT
d_call: TRBD2; clone_size: many; v_call: TRBV15; j_call: TRBJ2-7; cdr3_aa: CATSRAGTSSYEQYF; cdr3_nt: TGTGCCACCAGCAGAGCCGGGACTAGTTCCTACGAGCAGTACTTC
d_call: NA; clone_size: many; v_call: TRBV2; j_call: TRBJ2-1; cdr3_aa: CASRDHSGRVPYEQFF; cdr3_nt: TGTGCCAGCAGGGATCATAGCGGTAGAGTCCCCTATGAGCAGTTCTTC
d_call: TRBD2; clone_size: NA; v_call: TRBV2; j_call: TRBJ2-1; cdr3_aa: CASTSLSGSNEQFF; cdr3_nt: TGTGCCAGCACCTCCCTTAGCGGGAGTAATGAGCAGTTCTTC
d_call: TRBD1; clone_size: many; v_call: TRBV27; j_call: TRBJ2-7; cdr3_aa: CASSLSQGTGFYEQYF; cdr3_nt: TGTGCCAGCAGTTTATCGCAGGGGACAGGGTTCTACGAGCAGTACTTC
d_call: NA; clone_size: many; v_call: TRBV7-9; j_call: TRBJ2-7; cdr3_aa: CASSSRVLLGNEQYF; cdr3_nt: TGTGCCAGCAGCTCCAGGGTCCTTCTCGGCAACGAGCAGTACTTC
d_call: NA; clone_size: NA; v_call: TRBV20-1; j_call: TRBJ1-3; cdr3_aa: CSAREARAPSGNTIYF; cdr3_nt: TGCAGTGCTAGAGAGGCCAGGGCCCCCTCTGGAAACACCATATATTTT
d_call: TRBD2; clone_size: NA; v_call: TRBV10-3; j_call: TRBJ2-3; cdr3_aa: CAITSASGADTQYF; cdr3_nt: TGTGCCATCACTAGCGCTAGCGGGGCAGATACGCAGTATTTT
d_call: NA; clone_size: many; v_call: TRBV30; j_call: TRBJ2-3; cdr3_aa: CAWSVARASTDTQYF; cdr3_nt: TGTGCCTGGAGTGTAGCCAGGGCTAGCACAGATACGCAGTATTTT
d_call: TRBD2; clone_size: many; v_call: TRBV10-3; j_call: TRBJ2-3; cdr3_aa: CAISESRGSTDTQYF; cdr3_nt: TGTGCCATCAGTGAGTCGCGGGGGAGCACAGATACGCAGTATTTT
d_call: NA; clone_size: medium-sized; v_call: TRBV19; j_call: TRBJ1-4; cdr3_aa: CASSSIGGAGEKLFF; cdr3_nt: TGTGCCAGCTCCTCCATAGGAGGGGCTGGGGAAAAACTGTTTTTT
d_call: NA; clone_size: NA; v_call: TRBV11-2; j_call: TRBJ2-3; cdr3_aa: CASSLKAGGTDTQYF; cdr3_nt: TGTGCCAGCAGCTTAAAAGCTGGGGGCACAGATACGCAGTATTTT
d_call: TRBD1; clone_size: NA; v_call: TRBV11-1; j_call: TRBJ2-3; cdr3_aa: CASSRRGQGAPTDTQYF; cdr3_nt: TGTGCCAGCAGCCGGCGGGGTCAGGGGGCGCCGACAGATACGCAGTATTTT
d_call: TRBD2; clone_size: many; v_call: TRBV4-2; j_call: TRBJ2-7; cdr3_aa: CASSRGGAPSYEQYF; cdr3_nt: TGTGCCAGCAGTCGGGGGGGGGCCCCCTCCTACGAGCAGTACTTC
d_call: TRBD1; clone_size: NA; v_call: TRBV9; j_call: TRBJ1-3; cdr3_aa: CASSVVAGQGPSGNTIYF; cdr3_nt: TGTGCCAGCAGCGTAGTTGCGGGACAGGGCCCATCTGGAAACACCATATATTTT
d_call: TRBD2; clone_size: many; v_call: TRBV20-1; j_call: TRBJ2-1; cdr3_aa: CSAPQTSGRLGSYNEQFF; cdr3_nt: TGCAGTGCCCCCCAAACTAGCGGGAGGCTGGGGTCCTACAATGAGCAGTTCTTC
d_call: NA; clone_size: many; v_call: TRBV5-1; j_call: TRBJ2-3; cdr3_aa: CASSLAHGPSTDTQYF; cdr3_nt: TGCGCCAGCAGCTTGGCCCACGGCCCTAGCACAGATACGCAGTATTTT
d_call: NA; clone_size: once; v_call: TRBV12-5; j_call: TRBJ2-3; cdr3_aa: CASGLGHTSPGADTQYF; cdr3_nt: TGTGCTAGTGGTTTGGGGCACACTAGCCCGGGAGCAGATACGCAGTATTTT
d_call: NA; clone_size: NA; v_call: TRBV29-1; j_call: TRBJ2-3; cdr3_aa: CSVEDQQARGGTQYF; cdr3_nt: TGCAGCGTTGAAGATCAACAAGCGAGGGGTGGCACGCAGTATTTT
d_call: TRBD2; clone_size: few; v_call: TRBV7-2; j_call: TRBJ2-3; cdr3_aa: CASSFDSGGTDTQYF; cdr3_nt: TGTGCCAGCAGCTTTGATAGCGGGGGCACAGATACGCAGTATTTT
d_call: NA; clone_size: once; v_call: TRBV6-2/TRBV6-3; j_call: TRBJ2-7; cdr3_aa: CASSEGRDTQQYF; cdr3_nt: TGTGCCAGCAGTGAAGGCCGGGACACTCAGCAGTACTTC
d_call: NA; clone_size: many; v_call: TRBV20-1; j_call: TRBJ2-2; cdr3_aa: CSARQRNTGELFF; cdr3_nt: TGCAGTGCTAGACAGAGAAACACCGGGGAGCTGTTTTTT
d_call: NA; clone_size: many; v_call: TRBV21-1; j_call: TRBJ2-3; cdr3_aa: CASSKVAAGTGPDTQYF; cdr3_nt: NA
d_call: NA; clone_size: NA; v_call: TRBV6-4; j_call: TRBJ1-2; cdr3_aa: CASSDQWSGYTF; cdr3_nt: TGTGCCAGCAGTGACCAGTGGTCCGGCTACACCTTC
d_call: NA; clone_size: many; v_call: TRBV15; j_call: TRBJ1-2; cdr3_aa: CATSRAPGSYGYTF; cdr3_nt: TGTGCCACCAGCAGAGCCCCAGGGAGCTATGGCTACACCTTC
d_call: NA; clone_size: many; v_call: TRBV2; j_call: TRBJ2-4; cdr3_aa: CASSEGGRRTKNIQYF; cdr3_nt: TGTGCCAGCAGTGAAGGAGGGAGGAGAACCAAAAACATTCAGTACTTC
d_call: NA; clone_size: few; v_call: TRBV5-5; j_call: TRBJ2-1; cdr3_aa: CASSPDPRGGWWNEQFF; cdr3_nt: TGTGCCAGCAGCCCGGACCCGAGGGGGGGATGGTGGAATGAGCAGTTCTTC
d_call: NA; clone_size: NA; v_call: TRBV20-1; j_call: TRBJ1-5; cdr3_aa: CSATRTKREIQPQHF; cdr3_nt: TGCAGTGCCACCCGGACAAAGCGCGAGATCCAGCCCCAGCATTTT
d_call: NA; clone_size: many; v_call: TRBV12-3/TRBV12-4; j_call: TRBJ2-1; cdr3_aa: CASSLGRSYNEQFF; cdr3_nt: TGTGCCAGCAGCTTGGGGCGGTCCTACAATGAGCAGTTCTTC
d_call: NA; clone_size: many; v_call: TRBV7-3; j_call: TRBJ2-1; cdr3_aa: CASSFRSHNEQFF; cdr3_nt: TGTGCCAGCAGCTTCCGCTCCCACAATGAGCAGTTCTTC
d_call: TRBD1; clone_size: many; v_call: TRBV2; j_call: TRBJ1-1; cdr3_aa: CASSFNRGGEAFF; cdr3_nt: TGTGCCAGCAGTTTTAACAGGGGGGGTGAAGCTTTCTTT
d_call: NA; clone_size: NA; v_call: TRBV7-2; j_call: TRBJ2-3; cdr3_aa: CASSLMRTDTQYF; cdr3_nt: TGTGCCAGCAGCTTAATGCGCACAGATACGCAGTATTTT
d_call: NA; clone_size: many; v_call: TRBV13; j_call: TRBJ1-3; cdr3_aa: CASSEGTPSGNTIYF; cdr3_nt: TGTGCCAGCAGTGAAGGGACACCCTCTGGAAACACCATATATTTT
d_call: TRBD2; clone_size: NA; v_call: TRBV5-3; j_call: TRBJ2-5; cdr3_aa: CASNLRTSGRETQYF; cdr3_nt: TGTGCCAGCAACTTACGGACTAGCGGGAGAGAGACCCAGTACTTC
d_call: NA; clone_size: many; v_call: TRBV7-2; j_call: TRBJ1-1; cdr3_aa: CASSTSLRTTEAFF; cdr3_nt: TGTGCCAGCAGTACGTCATTGCGGACCACTGAAGCTTTCTTT
d_call: TRBD2; clone_size: many; v_call: TRBV19; j_call: TRBJ2-1; cdr3_aa: CASSKTSGGNEQFF; cdr3_nt: TGTGCCAGTAGTAAGACTAGCGGGGGAAATGAGCAGTTCTTC
d_call: NA; clone_size: many; v_call: TRBV7-3; j_call: TRBJ2-2; cdr3_aa: CASSAQSETGELFF; cdr3_nt: TGTGCCAGCAGCGCCCAATCGGAGACCGGGGAGCTGTTTTTT
d_call: NA; clone_size: NA; v_call: TRBV28; j_call: TRBJ2-1; cdr3_aa: CASTSRPADHNEQFF; cdr3_nt: TGTGCCAGCACCTCTCGGCCAGCGGACCACAATGAGCAGTTCTTC